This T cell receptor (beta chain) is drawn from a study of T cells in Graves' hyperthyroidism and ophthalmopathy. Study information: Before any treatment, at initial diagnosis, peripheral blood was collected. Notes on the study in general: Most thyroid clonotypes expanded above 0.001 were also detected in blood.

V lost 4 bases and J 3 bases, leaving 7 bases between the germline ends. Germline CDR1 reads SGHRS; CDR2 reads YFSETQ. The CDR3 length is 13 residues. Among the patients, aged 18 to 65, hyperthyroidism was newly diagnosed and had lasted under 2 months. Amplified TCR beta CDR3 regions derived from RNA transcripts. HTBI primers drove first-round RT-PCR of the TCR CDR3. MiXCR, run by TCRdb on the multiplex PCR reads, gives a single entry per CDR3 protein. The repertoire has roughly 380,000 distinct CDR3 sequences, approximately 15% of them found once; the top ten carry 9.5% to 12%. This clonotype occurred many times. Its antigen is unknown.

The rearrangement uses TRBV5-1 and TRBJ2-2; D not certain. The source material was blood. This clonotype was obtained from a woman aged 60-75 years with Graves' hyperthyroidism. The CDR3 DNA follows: TGCGCCAGCAGCATCGACTACACCGGGGAGCTGTTTTTT. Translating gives CASSIDYTGELFF.